This T cell receptor (beta chain) was recovered during a study of Graves' ophthalmopathy and Graves' hyperthyroidism. In this cohort, patients with other autoimmune diseases, uncontrolled infections, pregnancy or lactation were excluded. Physicians reached a diagnosis by relying on clinical symptoms, serum thyroxine, TRAb, thyroid ultrasound and orbital computed tomography. RNA transcripts were the template, and TCR beta CDR3 regions were amplified from them. After a first-round RT-PCR with HTBI primers, a second-round multiplex PCR was run. A single record per CDR3 protein comes from TCRdb applying MiXCR to the multiplex PCR reads. The table lists hundreds of thousands of distinct CDR3 sequences, about 20% of them singletons. V lost 4 bases, J lost 7 bases, and 16 bases lay in between. Germline V gives CDR1 SGHDN, CDR2 FVKESK. CDR3 length: 15 amino acids.

The sequence came from a woman between 18 and 29 years old with stable Graves' hyperthyroidism. Some clones in this sample may be carry-over from other donors' samples. The sequenced sample was peripheral blood. This chain uses TRBV14 with TRBJ2-2; D assignment may be TRBD1 or TRBD2 (5 bases each). The CDR3 here is CASSPRWGKIGELFF. In DNA form, the CDR3 reads TGTGCCAGCAGCCCCCGCTGGGGGAAGATCGGGGAGCTGTTTTTT.